These 32 T cell receptor beta chains came from one sample sequenced in a study of response to subunit inactivated influenza vaccine. TCRdb used MiXCR to reprocess the RT-PCR reads, holding one entry per CDR3 protein. The table records around 710,000 distinct CDR3 sequences, approximately 14% of them present only once. The specimen was PBMCs from blood, collected 14 days before vaccination. The receptors were sampled from a man aged 50 to 60 who received an inactivated influenza vaccine.

To note about this clonotype: Compared with germline, one end of the junction differs, possibly owing to a read error. V is TRBV4-3 and J is TRBJ2-6, with a tentative D call TRBD2 (5 bases). The V gene's germline CDR1 is LGHNA and CDR2 YSLEER. The CDR3 sequence is 13 residues long. The CDR3 loop reads CASSQAGISVLTF. The CDR3 nucleotides are TGCGCCAGCAGCCAGGCCGGGATTTCCGTCTTGACTTTC.

The chain joins TRBV29-1 to TRBJ1-2; TRBD1 matches 7 bases. This CDR3 region has 16 residues. Trimming cost V 3 bases and J 4 bases; bases outside gene matches: 14. Germline V gives CDR1 SQVTM, CDR2 ANQGSEA. CDR3 loop: CSVDPSKGARGYGYTF. The CDR3 DNA reads as TGCAGCGTTGACCCGTCAAAGGGGGCGAGAGGCTATGGCTACACCTTC. Looking up the rest from reference TRBV29-1 and TRBJ1-2 gives the full variable domain: SAVISQKPSRDICQRGTSLTIQCQVDSQVTMMFWYRQQPGQSLTLIATANQGSEATYESGFVIDKFPISRPNLTFSTLTVSNMSPEDSSIYLCSVDPSKGARGYGYTFGSGTRLTVV.

The genes are TRBV2 and TRBJ1-2, with D perhaps matching TRBD1 (5 bases). This CDR3 comprises 14 residues. Trimming removed 4 bases at V and 2 bases at J, with 11 bases between. The V gene's germline CDR1 is SNHLY and CDR2 FYNNEI. CDR3 region: CASSGNRRNYGYTF. DNA of the CDR3: TGTGCCAGCAGTGGTAACAGGCGGAACTATGGCTACACCTTC.

This clonotype was seen more than once but under ten times. This sequence joins TRBV28 and TRBJ1-1; D is uncertain. V was shortened by 5 bases and J by 4 bases, with 17 bases between the two germline ends. CDR3 length: 15 amino acids. The germline gives CDR1 MDHEN, CDR2 SYDVKM. The CDR3 reads CASSPVGSIGTEAFF. The CDR3 DNA reads TGTGCCAGCAGTCCCGTTGGAAGCATCGGCACTGAAGCTTTCTTT.

This clonotype was detected only a few times. This rearrangement joins TRBV29-1 to TRBJ2-5; 8 bases agree with TRBD2. The CDR3 is 13 residues long. J gave up 7 bases and V 4 bases, and 8 bases lay outside the gene matches. The V gene's germline CDR1 is SQVTM and CDR2 ANQGSEA. CDR3 DNA: TGCAGCGTTGGGGGGGGACTAGTTGTGACCCAGTACTTC. It translates to CSVGGGLVVTQYF. The full variable domain, completed using reference TRBV29-1 and TRBJ2-5, is SAVISQKPSRDICQRGTSLTIQCQVDSQVTMMFWYRQQPGQSLTLIATANQGSEATYESGFVIDKFPISRPNLTFSTLTVSNMSPEDSSIYLCSVGGGLVVTQYFGPGTRLLVL.

V gene TRBV20-1 combines with J gene TRBJ2-1; D is ambiguous. V was trimmed by 2 bases and J by 5 bases, leaving 16 bases between them. CDR3 length: 15 residues. Germline-derived CDR1 and CDR2 are DFQATT and SNEGSKA (reference sequence). The CDR3 region has the DNA TGCAGTGCTAGAATGGCGACTTCCCCCCACAATGAGCAGTTCTTC. Translated, it gives CSARMATSPHNEQFF.

J is TRBJ2-1 and V is TRBV12-3 or TRBV12-4, with 9 bases lining up with TRBD2. The length of the CDR3 is 15 residues. V lost 6 bases and J lost 6; bases outside the gene matches: 9. CDR3 loop: CASSAAGGPCNEQFF. The DNA for the CDR3 is TGTGCCAGCAGCGCAGCGGGAGGTCCCTGCAATGAGCAGTTCTTC.

This clonotype has just a few counts. The chain has TRBV28 and TRBJ1-4; no firm D call. Trimming removed 6 bases from V and 0 bases from J, with 8 bases in between. Germline V lookup: CDR1 MDHEN, CDR2 SYDVKM. The CDR3 covers 14 residues. The CDR3 DNA sequence: TGTGCCAGCAGCTCACATGCAACTAATGAAAAACTGTTTTTT. Amino acid sequence: CASSSHATNEKLFF.

The chain links TRBV28 to TRBJ2-7; no reliable D call. The CDR3 extends over 14 amino acids. Germline CDR1 MDHEN, CDR2 SYDVKM. The ends were cut back, 5 bases at V and 0 bases at J, with 11 bases in the middle. DNA for the CDR3: TGTGCCAGCAGTCCTTCGAGGAACTCCTACGAGCAGTACTTC. It codes for CASSPSRNSYEQYF.

In its sample, this clonotype was seen a few times. V gene TRBV4-3 combines with J gene TRBJ1-4, with D hard to call. This CDR3 is 17 amino acids long. V was clipped by 0 bases and J by 0 bases, with 11 bases between them. The germline gives CDR1 LGHNA, CDR2 YSLEER. The CDR3, as DNA: TGCGCCAGCAGCCAAGATATTTTAACGGCAACTAATGAAAAACTGTTTTTT. Its protein product is CASSQDILTATNEKLFF.

This clonotype has a handful of counts. The genes are TRBV5-1 and TRBJ2-3; D is ambiguous. The CDR3 extends over 17 amino acids. Trimming stripped 0 bases from V and 2 bases from J, with 16 bases between. Germline CDR1 SGHRS, CDR2 YFSETQ. CDR3 residues: CASSLAVVRSYTDTQYF. The CDR3 bases are TGCGCCAGCAGCTTGGCCGTAGTCCGGAGCTACACAGATACGCAGTATTTT.

V gene TRBV6-1 combines with J gene TRBJ1-5, with a possible D match to TRBD1 (6 bases). The length of the CDR3 is 14 residues. Germline V gene data show CDR1 as MNHNS and CDR2 as SASEGT. Trimming removed 4 bases at V and 6 bases at J, with 13 bases between. The CDR3 is CASSGTVGPQPQHF. The CDR3 region has the DNA TGTGCCAGCAGTGGGACAGTCGGTCCTCAGCCCCAGCATTTT.

The chain carries TRBV4-3 and TRBJ1-1; tentatively, D is TRBD1 (5 bases). Looked up from germline, CDR1 is LGHNA and CDR2 is YSLEER. The CDR3 has 15 residues. The V gene lost 1 base and the J gene lost 3 bases, with 12 bases spanning the gap. In nucleotides, the CDR3 is TGCGCCAGCAGCCAAGGGGGGAATAGAGACACTGAAGCTTTCTTT. Translated, it gives CASSQGGNRDTEAFF.

This clonotype has just a few counts. This chain links TRBV3-1 with TRBJ2-2; weak D call: TRBD2 (5 bases). The CDR3 covers 14 residues. The V end was cut by 7 bases, the J end by 4 bases, with 13 bases between. Looked up from germline, CDR1 is LGHDT and CDR2 is YNNKEL (reference sequence). As DNA, the CDR3 is TGTGCCAGCACAATTCGGGGATCCACCGGGGAGCTGTTTTTT. It codes for CASTIRGSTGELFF. The full variable domain, rest sourced from reference TRBV3-1 and TRBJ2-2, is DTAVSQTPKYLVTQMGNDKSIKCEQNLGHDTMYWYKQDSKKFLKIMFSYNNKELIINETVPNRFSPKSPDKAHLNLHINSLELGDSAVYFCASTIRGSTGELFFGEGSRLTVL.

This clonotype has at least ten counts. The chain links TRBV14 to TRBJ2-7; D gene ambiguous. The V gene's germline CDR1 is SGHDN and CDR2 FVKESK. V was trimmed by 0 bases and J by 2 bases, leaving 11 bases between them. The CDR3 spans 15 residues. The CDR3 coding sequence is TGTGCCAGCAGCCAAGATTACCGCCCGGCCTACGAGCAGTACTTC. Protein product: CASSQDYRPAYEQYF.

This clonotype was seen only a few times. The chain couples TRBV5-1 to TRBJ2-5; D is undetermined. Germline CDR1 SGHRS, CDR2 YFSETQ. Trimming left V 5 bases short and J 7 bases short, with 12 bases between. The CDR3 extends over 12 amino acids. The CDR3 here is CASSPAPGTQYF. CDR3 nucleotides: TGCGCCAGCAGTCCCGCTCCGGGGACCCAGTACTTC.

V gene TRBV4-2 combines with J gene TRBJ2-1, with D tentatively TRBD1 (6 bases). The CDR3 extends over 15 amino acids. Germline loops: CDR1 LGHNA, CDR2 YNFKEQ. V shed 0 bases and J shed 7 bases, with 13 bases lying between them. The CDR3 is CASSQDPQGWNEQFF. The CDR3 DNA reads TGTGCCAGCAGCCAAGATCCGCAGGGGTGGAATGAGCAGTTCTTC.

This clonotype was seen only once. CDR3 region: CASSPPLAGGNEQFF. The CDR3, as DNA: TGTGCCAGCTCACCACCTCTAGCGGGGGGCAATGAGCAGTTCTTC. The chain couples TRBV18 to TRBJ2-1, with 11 bases matching TRBD2. Germline V gene data show CDR1 as KGHSH and CDR2 as LQKENI. This CDR3 region has 15 residues. V shed 0 bases, J shed 6 bases, and the junction held 1 base outside the gene matches.

The chain has TRBV29-1 and TRBJ2-1; D might be TRBD2 (6 bases). V gave up 3 bases and J gave up 1 base, with 10 bases separating them. The CDR3 covers 14 residues. Germline CDR1 is SQVTM and CDR2 is ANQGSEA. The CDR3 sequence is CSVDIAESYNEQFF. The CDR3 DNA follows: TGCAGCGTTGATATAGCGGAGTCCTACAATGAGCAGTTCTTC.

The V and J genes are TRBV4-1 and TRBJ2-7; no reliable D call. Trimming took 0 bases from V and 5 from J, leaving 11 bases between them. From germline, CDR1 is MGHRA and CDR2 YSYEKL. The CDR3 is 14 residues long. CDR3 sequence (DNA): TGCGCCAGCAGCCAAGATCCGGATTCGGACGAGCAGTACTTC. This gives the protein CASSQDPDSDEQYF.

The CDR3 DNA reads as TGCGCCAGCAGCTTGTTTACGAACACTGAAGCTTTCTTT. Encoded protein: CASSLFTNTEAFF. The gene calls are TRBV5-1 and TRBJ1-1; D unclear. The germline CDR1 and CDR2 sequences are SGHRS and YFSETQ. V shed 1 base and J shed 1 base, with 5 bases lying between them. This CDR3 comprises 13 residues.

Comments on this clonotype: A read error may be the cause here, since a much bigger clone is one base away. This chain links TRBV5-5 with TRBJ2-5; possibly TRBD2 for D (5 bases). Germline values: CDR1 SGHKS, CDR2 YYEKEE (reference sequence). The CDR3 sequence is 15 residues long. V was shortened by 5 bases and J by 1 base, with 15 bases between the two germline ends. The chain's CDR3 is CASSFQPGFQETQYF. The CDR3 coding sequence is TGTGCCAGCAGTTTCCAACCGGGGTTCCAAGAGACCCAGTACTTC.

In DNA form, the CDR3 reads TGCAGTGCCGGGCGCACCCAAGAGACCCAGTACTTC. Its protein is CSAGRTQETQYF. This sequence joins TRBV20-1 and TRBJ2-5; D remains unclear. Germline V gene data show CDR1 as DFQATT and CDR2 as SNEGSKA (reference sequence). V shed 6 bases and J shed 1 base, with 9 bases lying between them. The CDR3 has 12 residues.

There are many counts of this clonotype. The J gene is TRBJ1-3, the V gene TRBV20-1; D is perhaps TRBD1 (5 bases). V shed 3 bases and J shed 4 bases, with 16 bases lying between them. The CDR3 is 15 amino acids. The germline CDR1 and CDR2 sequences are DFQATT and SNEGSKA (reference sequence). This CDR3 reads CSARGDVVAGNTIYF. The CDR3 DNA sequence: TGCAGTGCTAGGGGGGACGTAGTGGCCGGAAACACCATATATTTT.

This clonotype was recorded a few times. At one end the junction does not follow the germline gene, possibly because of a read error. The V gene is TRBV5-1, the J gene TRBJ2-7; a weak D match, TRBD1 (5 bases). The CDR3 is made up of 14 amino acids. CDR1 is SGHRS and CDR2 is YFSETQ in the germline V gene. CDR3 amino acids: CASSTGVYSYGQYF. CDR3 bases: TGCGCCAGCAGCACAGGAGTTTACTCCTACGGGCAGTACTTC.

The rearrangement joins TRBV27 to TRBJ2-3; TRBD2 matches 15 bases. V lost 1 base to trimming and J lost 5 bases; unmatched junction nucleotides: 10. CDR3 length: 19 residues. Germline CDR1 and CDR2: MNHEY and SMNVEV (reference sequence). The DNA of the CDR3 is TGTGCCAGCAGTTTATTCGGACTAGCGGGAGGGCCAAAGGTAGATACGCAGTATTTT. This codes for CASSLFGLAGGPKVDTQYF.

The chain couples TRBV6-2 or TRBV6-3 to TRBJ2-2; 10 bases map to TRBD2. Germline CDR1 reads MNHEY; CDR2 reads SVGEGT. This CDR3 has 14 residues. V shed 7 bases, J shed 5 bases, and the junction held 4 bases outside the gene matches. For the CDR3, the DNA is TGTGCCAGCACGCTAGCGGGAGAGACCGGGGAGCTGTTTTTT. Translating gives CASTLAGETGELFF.

This clonotype was recorded at least ten times. The chain carries TRBV20-1 and TRBJ2-2, with TRBD1 matching over 12 bases. This CDR3 has 18 amino acids. J was trimmed by 1 base and V by 0 bases; bases with no gene match: 6. CDR1 and CDR2 from the germline V gene are DFQATT and SNEGSKA (reference sequence). The CDR3 sequence: CSAREGDRGPMNTGELFF. In nucleotides, the CDR3 is TGCAGTGCTAGAGAGGGGGACAGGGGGCCCATGAACACCGGGGAGCTGTTTTTT.

This clonotype was seen a few times. J is TRBJ2-1 and V is TRBV12-3 or TRBV12-4; the match to TRBD1 covers 12 bases. This CDR3 contains 21 residues. With V trimmed by 0 bases and J by 0 bases, 12 bases remained unmatched. CDR3 region: CASSLAGVGQGALYSYNEQFF. CDR3 coding DNA: TGTGCCAGCAGTTTAGCGGGGGTGGGACAGGGGGCCTTATACTCCTACAATGAGCAGTTCTTC.

The CDR3 sequence is CSVAGSNNQPQHF. The CDR3 nucleotides read TGCAGCGTTGCTGGGTCTAACAATCAGCCCCAGCATTTT. The V call is TRBV29-1, the J call TRBJ1-5; D is undetermined. The CDR3 length is 13 residues. Per the germline V gene, CDR1 is SQVTM and CDR2 is ANQGSEA. With 4 bases removed from V and 3 bases from J, the gap between germline ends came to 10 bases.

V gene TRBV20-1 combines with J gene TRBJ2-3; 12 nucleotides agree with TRBD2. Trimming took 4 bases from V and 7 from J; bases not matched to a gene: 9. CDR3 size: 15 residues. Germline V gene sequence: CDR1 DFQATT, CDR2 SNEGSKA (reference sequence). Written as DNA, the CDR3 is TGCAGTGCTACTAAGACTAGCGGGAGTACATATACGCAGTATTTT. Its translation: CSATKTSGSTYTQYF.

The chain combines TRBV3-1 with TRBJ1-5; no definite D call. The CDR3 has 15 amino acids. Trimming took off 6 bases at V and 0 bases at J, with 12 bases between the two ends. Germline loops: CDR1 LGHDT, CDR2 YNNKEL (reference sequence). The CDR3 DNA follows: TGTGCCAGCAGTCAGGCTAGCAATAGCAATCAGCCCCAGCATTTT. This translates into CASSQASNSNQPQHF.